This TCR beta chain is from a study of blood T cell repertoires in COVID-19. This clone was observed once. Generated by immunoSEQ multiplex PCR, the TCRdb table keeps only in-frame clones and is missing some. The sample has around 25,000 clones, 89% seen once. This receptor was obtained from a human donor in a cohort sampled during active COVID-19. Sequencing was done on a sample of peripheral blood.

The CDR3 sequence: CASVLDPGLAQEQFF. CDR3 DNA: TGTGCCAGCGTTTTAGACCCTGGGCTGGCCCAAGAGCAGTTCTTC. The chain combines TRBV7-8 with TRBJ2-1, with D uncertain. Germline loops: CDR1 SGHVS, CDR2 FQNEAQ. Between the trimmed V and J ends, which lost 8 bases and 10 bases, there was a span of 24 bases. The CDR3 has 15 residues.